The present T cell receptor (beta chain) was sequenced within a study of T cells in tumors after PD-1 blockade. Sequencing used immunoSEQ multiplex PCR; TCRdb keeps in-frame clones, though not all of them. This sample yields about 63,000 clones, of which around 72% are seen a single time; approximately 4.8% belongs to the top ten. The germline gives CDR1 LNHDA, CDR2 SQIVND (reference sequence). This CDR3 has 16 residues. Trimming took 3 bases from V and 3 from J, leaving 18 bases between them. The sequence derives from a human donor with basal cell carcinoma. This material consisted of PBMCs, taken after anti-PD-1 treatment. The gene calls are TRBV19 and TRBJ2-7; D is possibly TRBD1 (5 bases). The CDR3 here is CASSIQGQGWVYEQYF. DNA for the CDR3: TGTGCCAGTAGTATCCAGGGCCAGGGATGGGTCTACGAGCAGTACTTC.